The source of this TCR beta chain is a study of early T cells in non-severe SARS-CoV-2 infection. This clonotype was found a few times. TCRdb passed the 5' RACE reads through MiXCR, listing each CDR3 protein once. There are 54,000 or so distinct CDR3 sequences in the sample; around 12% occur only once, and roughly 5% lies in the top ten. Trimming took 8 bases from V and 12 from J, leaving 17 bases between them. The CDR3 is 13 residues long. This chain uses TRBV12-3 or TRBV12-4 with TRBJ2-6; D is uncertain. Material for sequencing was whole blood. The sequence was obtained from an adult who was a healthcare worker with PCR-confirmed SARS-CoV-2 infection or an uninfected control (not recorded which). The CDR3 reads CASGGRLAGVLTF. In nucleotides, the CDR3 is TGTGCCAGCGGCGGACGGTTGGCTGGCGTCCTGACTTTC.